These 10 T cell receptor beta chains were sequenced from one sample in a study of cytotoxic CD8 clonotypes in ibrutinib-treated CLL. Libraries were prepared by immunoSEQ multiplex PCR; TCRdb keeps only in-frame clonotypes and omits some of them. The sample holds about 160,000 clones, over 75% seen once. The sample in question was PBMCs, obtained at disease progression, from a patient treated with ibrutinib. The receptors stem from a human donor with chronic lymphocytic leukemia.

The genes are TRBV4-2 and TRBJ1-1; D uncertain. The CDR3 is made up of 12 amino acids. V was cut by 1 base and J by 2 bases, with 2 bases left in between. The germline gives CDR1 LGHNA, CDR2 YNFKEQ. The chain's CDR3 is CASSQGNTEAFF. CDR3 in DNA: TGTGCCAGCAGCCAAGGCAACACTGAAGCTTTCTTT.

V is TRBV4-1 and J is TRBJ1-1, with D possibly being TRBD1 (6 bases). Trimming pared 0 bases from V and 1 base from J, leaving 9 bases between. The CDR3 loop spans 15 amino acids. Germline-derived CDR1 and CDR2 are MGHRA and YSYEKL. CDR3 nucleotides: TGCGCCAGCAGCCAAGATAACAGGGCGAACACTGAAGCTTTCTTT. Translated, it gives CASSQDNRANTEAFF.

V and J are TRBV7-9 and TRBJ1-1; 9 bases agree with TRBD1. This CDR3 has 15 residues. J lost 1 base, V lost 2 bases, and 2 bases had no gene match. The V gene's germline CDR1 is SEHNR and CDR2 FQNEAQ (reference sequence). The CDR3 loop reads CASSLRTGENTEAFF. The CDR3 coding sequence is TGTGCCAGCAGCTTAAGGACAGGGGAGAACACTGAAGCTTTCTTT. The variable domain in full, with the rest retrieved from reference TRBV7-9 and TRBJ1-1, is DTGVSQNPRHKITKRGQNVTFRCDPISEHNRLYWYRQTLGQGPEFLTYFQNEAQLEKSRLLSDRFSAERPKGSFSTLEIQRTEQGDSAMYLCASSLRTGENTEAFFGQGTRLTVV.

The chain links TRBV9 to TRBJ2-1, with D perhaps given as TRBD1 or TRBD2 (5 bases each). The V gene's germline CDR1 is SGDLS and CDR2 YYNGEE. The CDR3 is made up of 15 amino acids. The V and J ends lost 3 bases and 5 bases respectively, with 15 bases between them. CDR3 amino acids: CASSGRDLGNNEQFF. The CDR3 nucleotides read TGTGCCAGCAGCGGCCGGGACCTAGGAAACAATGAGCAGTTCTTC.

The rearrangement links TRBV5-4 to TRBJ2-7; 9 bases align to TRBD1. There are 14 residues in the CDR3. With V trimmed by 2 bases and J by 5 bases, 5 bases remained unmatched. From germline, CDR1 is SGHNT and CDR2 YYREEE (reference sequence). CDR3 sequence (DNA): TGTGCCAGCAGCTTTACCACAGGGGGCCACGAGCAGTACTTC. Its translation is CASSFTTGGHEQYF. Full variable domain (missing parts from reference TRBV5-4 and TRBJ2-7): ETGVTQSPTHLIKTRGQQVTLRCSSQSGHNTVSWYQQALGQGPQFIFQYYREEENGRGNFPPRFSGLQFPNYSSELNVNALELDDSALYLCASSFTTGGHEQYFGPGTRLTVT.

The chain recombines TRBV2 with TRBJ1-1; D call uncertain. CDR1 and CDR2 (germline): SNHLY, FYNNEI. The V end lost 10 bases, the J end lost 4 bases, and 19 bases lay between the germline ends. The CDR3 loop spans 14 amino acids. The CDR3 spells CAIEGDAGGTEAFF. The DNA for the CDR3 is TGTGCCATAGAGGGTGACGCCGGCGGCACTGAAGCTTTCTTT.

The genes are TRBV25-1 and TRBJ2-5; 9 positions match TRBD1. The CDR3 is made up of 15 amino acids. V was clipped by 8 bases and J by 2 bases; unmatched bases: 9. Germline assignment: CDR1 MGHDK and CDR2 SYGVNS. CDR3 sequence: CASAQGTGIQETQYF. In nucleotides, the CDR3 is TGTGCCAGCGCCCAAGGGACAGGGATACAAGAGACCCAGTACTTC.

The chain joins TRBV7-9 to TRBJ2-1; D might be TRBD1 or TRBD2, each matching 5 bases. Germline CDR1 reads SEHNR; CDR2 reads FQNEAQ (reference sequence). This CDR3 region has 14 residues. V was pared by 1 base and J by 10 bases, with 14 bases between. CDR3 nucleotides: TGTGCCAGCAGCTTAGATGGGGGAGCGCGAGAGCAGTTCTTC. It codes for CASSLDGGAREQFF.

The genes are TRBV27 and TRBJ1-1; D is unresolved. This CDR3 comprises 14 residues. V lost 9 bases and J lost 0, with 14 bases in between. The germline V gene has CDR1 MNHEY and CDR2 SMNVEV (reference sequence). The CDR3 region has the DNA TGTGCCAGTCGAAGGAACCGGGTGAACACTGAAGCTTTCTTT. Amino acid sequence: CASRRNRVNTEAFF.

This chain uses TRBV6-1 with TRBJ1-5; D unclear. Germline CDR1 reads MNHNS; CDR2 reads SASEGT. This CDR3 spans 15 amino acids. The germline V and J ends were trimmed by 5 bases and 2 bases, with 13 bases remaining between them. Here the CDR3 DNA reads TGTGCCAGCAGTCCGGACGGGATCGGCAATCAGCCCCAGCATTTT. Protein product: CASSPDGIGNQPQHF.